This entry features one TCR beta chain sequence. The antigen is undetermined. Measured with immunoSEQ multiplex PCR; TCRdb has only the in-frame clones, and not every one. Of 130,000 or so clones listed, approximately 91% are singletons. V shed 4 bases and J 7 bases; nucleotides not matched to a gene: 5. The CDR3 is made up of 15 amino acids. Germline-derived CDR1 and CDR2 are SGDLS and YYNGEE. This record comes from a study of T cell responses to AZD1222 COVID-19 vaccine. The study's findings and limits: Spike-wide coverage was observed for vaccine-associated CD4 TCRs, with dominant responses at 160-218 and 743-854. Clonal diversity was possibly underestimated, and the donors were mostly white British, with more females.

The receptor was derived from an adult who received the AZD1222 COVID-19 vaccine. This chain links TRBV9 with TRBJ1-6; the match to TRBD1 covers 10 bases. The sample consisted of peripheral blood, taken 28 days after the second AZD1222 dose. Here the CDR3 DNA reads TGTGCCAGCAGCCCAGGGACAGGGGCGAATTCACCCCTCCACTTT. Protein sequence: CASSPGTGANSPLHF.